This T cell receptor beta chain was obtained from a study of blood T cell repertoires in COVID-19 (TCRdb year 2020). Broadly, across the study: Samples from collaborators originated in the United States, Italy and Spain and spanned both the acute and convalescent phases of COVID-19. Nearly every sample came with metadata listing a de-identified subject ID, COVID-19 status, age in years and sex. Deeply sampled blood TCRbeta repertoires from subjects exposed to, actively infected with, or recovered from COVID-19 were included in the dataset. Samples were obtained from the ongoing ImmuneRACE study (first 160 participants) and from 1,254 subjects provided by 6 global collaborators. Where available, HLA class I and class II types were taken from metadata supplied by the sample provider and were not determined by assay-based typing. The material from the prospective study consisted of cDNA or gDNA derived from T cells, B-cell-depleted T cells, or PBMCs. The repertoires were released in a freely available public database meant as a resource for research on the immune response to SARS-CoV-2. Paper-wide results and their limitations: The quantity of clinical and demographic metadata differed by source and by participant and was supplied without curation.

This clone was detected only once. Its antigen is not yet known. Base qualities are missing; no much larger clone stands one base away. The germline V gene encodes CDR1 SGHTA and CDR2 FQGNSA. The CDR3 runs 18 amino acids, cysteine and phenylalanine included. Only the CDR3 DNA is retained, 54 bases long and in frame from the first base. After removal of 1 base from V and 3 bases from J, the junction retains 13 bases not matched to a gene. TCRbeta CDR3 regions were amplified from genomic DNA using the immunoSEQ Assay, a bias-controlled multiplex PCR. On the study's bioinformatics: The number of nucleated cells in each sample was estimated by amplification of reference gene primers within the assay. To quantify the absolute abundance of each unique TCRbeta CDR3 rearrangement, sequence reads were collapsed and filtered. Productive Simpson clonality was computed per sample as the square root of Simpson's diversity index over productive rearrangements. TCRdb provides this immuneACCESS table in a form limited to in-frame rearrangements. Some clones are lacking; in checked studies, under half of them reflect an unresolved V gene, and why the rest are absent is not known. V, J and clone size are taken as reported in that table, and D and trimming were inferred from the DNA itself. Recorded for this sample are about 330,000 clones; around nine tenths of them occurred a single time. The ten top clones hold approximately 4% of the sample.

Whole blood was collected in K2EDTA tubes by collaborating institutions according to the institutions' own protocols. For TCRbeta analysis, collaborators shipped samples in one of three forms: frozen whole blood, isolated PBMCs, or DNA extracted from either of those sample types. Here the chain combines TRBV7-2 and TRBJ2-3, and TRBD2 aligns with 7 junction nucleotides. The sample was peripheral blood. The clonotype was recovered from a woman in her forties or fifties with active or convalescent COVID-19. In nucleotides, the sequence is TGTGCCAGCAGCTTAGGGCCCGCGGGAGTCACGGGAACAGATACGCAGTATTTT. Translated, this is CASSLGPAGVTGTDTQYF.